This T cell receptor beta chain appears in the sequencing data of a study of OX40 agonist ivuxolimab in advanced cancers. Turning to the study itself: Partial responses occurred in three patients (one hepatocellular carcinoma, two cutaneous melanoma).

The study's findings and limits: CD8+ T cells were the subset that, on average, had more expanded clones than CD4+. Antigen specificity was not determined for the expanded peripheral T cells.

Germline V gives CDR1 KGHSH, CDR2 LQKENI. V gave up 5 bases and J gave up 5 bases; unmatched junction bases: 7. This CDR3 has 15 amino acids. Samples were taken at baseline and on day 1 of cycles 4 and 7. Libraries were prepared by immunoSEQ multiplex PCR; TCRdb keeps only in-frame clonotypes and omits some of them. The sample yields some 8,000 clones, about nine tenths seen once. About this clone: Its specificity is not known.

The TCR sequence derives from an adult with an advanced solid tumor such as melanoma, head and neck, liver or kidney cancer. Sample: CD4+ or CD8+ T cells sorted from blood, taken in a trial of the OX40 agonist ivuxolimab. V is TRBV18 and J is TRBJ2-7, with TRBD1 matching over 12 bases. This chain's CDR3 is CASSRSGQGANEQYF. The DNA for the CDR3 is TGTGCCAGCTCAAGATCGGGACAGGGGGCCAACGAGCAGTACTTC.